This TCR beta chain was identified in a study of cytomegalovirus exposure and HLA in healthy donors. Whole-study results and caveats: Later on, an analysis found that several of the most significant clusters appeared to be linked to common viral pathogens, which included parvovirus B19.

Primers for the PCR totalled 60 Vbeta and 13 Jbeta. The protocol was immunoSEQ multiplex PCR, while the TCRdb copy is restricted to in-frame clones and leaves out a portion. The sample contains some 120,000 clones, around 68% of which appear only once. Every donor was a healthy person donating bone marrow. As concerns this clone: Its antigen is as yet unknown.

This CDR3 has 15 amino acids. The germline gives CDR1 SNHLY, CDR2 FYNNEI. J gave up 7 bases and V 6 bases, and 12 bases lay outside the gene matches. The sequenced material came from PBMCs. The TCR sequence derives from a man aged 35 to 55 in good health and CMV-seropositive. This chain joins TRBV2 and TRBJ2-1, with 7 nucleotides matching TRBD2. CDR3 region: CASSALAGVRNEQFF. The CDR3 nucleotides read TGTGCCAGCAGCGCCCTGGCGGGGGTTCGGAATGAGCAGTTCTTC.